The clone carrying this T cell receptor (beta chain) came up once. Its antigen is not identified. Data came from immunoSEQ multiplex PCR; TCRdb stores just in-frame clones and leaves some out. In the table there are about 130,000 clones, approximately 85% of which are singletons. The sample originates from a study of radiation and T cells in renal cell carcinoma. About the study: Nephrectomy followed 15 Gy stereotactic body radiation by 4 weeks. General observations from the study: In blood, top tumor clones expanded by 2 weeks, shrinking by 4.

Time point reported: blood 2 weeks post-SBRT. Treatment of the sample: 15 Gy SBRT to primary tumor, nephrectomy 4 weeks later. The patient's renal cell carcinoma had clear cell pathology. The CDR3 is 12 residues long. Germline lookup yields CDR1 MNHEY and CDR2 SMNVEV (reference sequence). V shed 8 bases and J 6 bases; nucleotides not matched to a gene: 6. This sample comprised blood, obtained from a patient whose treatment included radiotherapy and nephrectomy. V gene TRBV27 combines with J gene TRBJ2-7; 8 nucleotides align to TRBD2. This sequence originates from a man aged 50-59 years with renal cell carcinoma. The CDR3 nucleotides are TGTGCCAGCCTTAGCGGGACTGGCGAGCAGTACTTC. This codes for CASLSGTGEQYF.